This entry lists 3 T cell receptor beta chains sequenced from one sample in a study of regulatory T cells in long-lasting Graves disease. HTBI primers from iRepertoire and Arm-PCR of CDR3 regions yielded the TCR beta libraries. Using its own MiXCR run on the multiplex PCR reads, TCRdb lists one record per CDR3 protein. The table has approximately 460,000 distinct CDR3 sequences, 16% seen once. Time point: newly diagnosed GD, antithyroid drugs for less than 3 months. With RNA extracted from PBMCs as input, the TCR library was made. These data also featured in a second study, about T cells in Graves' hyperthyroidism and ophthalmopathy.

This specimen was peripheral blood mononuclear cells (PBMCs), taken at new diagnosis, from a patient treated with antithyroid drugs. These receptors were collected from a woman in her 30s with Graves disease.

This clonotype was seen once. The CDR3 here is CATSRDRAGVRNQPQHF. CDR3 DNA: TGTGCCACCAGCAGAGATCGCGCGGGGGTCCGAAATCAGCCCCAGCATTTT. The rearrangement uses TRBV15 and TRBJ1-5, with D possibly matching TRBD1 (5 bases). V gave up 0 bases and J gave up 4 bases, with 16 bases separating them. Per germline, CDR1 LNHNV and CDR2 YYDKDF (reference sequence). This CDR3 has 17 amino acids.

This clonotype has at least ten counts. The chain uses TRBV28 and TRBJ1-2; a possible D gene is TRBD1 (5 bases). The CDR3 sequence is 15 residues long. Germline values: CDR1 MDHEN, CDR2 SYDVKM. V dropped 6 bases and J dropped 5 bases, with 19 bases sitting between them. CDR3: CASSPGGGRSYGYTF. The CDR3 DNA follows: TGTGCCAGCAGCCCCGGGGGGGGGAGGTCTTATGGCTACACCTTC.

In this sample, this clonotype turned up many times. The rearrangement joins TRBV13 to TRBJ1-2, with D possibly matching TRBD1 (5 bases). Germline V gene sequence: CDR1 PRHDT, CDR2 FYEKMQ (reference sequence). Trimming took 3 bases from V and 8 from J, leaving 13 bases between them. The CDR3 runs 13 residues. In nucleotides, the CDR3 is TGTGCCAGCAGCTTCGGGTTTGGGGGAGGCTACACCTTC. Translating gives CASSFGFGGGYTF.